The T cell receptor beta chain described here comes from a study of graft-versus-host responses after intestinal transplantation. Study as a whole: Among the recipients, transplants were multivisceral, liver-intestinal, or isolated intestinal. Recipients uniformly received anti-thymocyte globulin induction, followed by tacrolimus and steroids for about three years.

Plating of some 200,000 CFSE-labeled responder cells was done together with some 200,000 irradiated, violet-dye-labeled stimulator cells. After the reaction, proliferating CFSE-low CD3+CD4+ and CD3+CD8+ responders were sorted. Measured with immunoSEQ multiplex PCR; TCRdb has only the in-frame clones, and not every one. The table records 4,000 to 6,000 clones, approximately 24% of them present only once. V shed 8 bases, J shed 4 bases, and the junction held 11 bases outside the gene matches. CDR3 length equals 15 residues. Germline assignment: CDR1 MNHNS and CDR2 SASEGT. This sequence was found in a human patient who was an organ donor for intestinal transplantation. Material: alloreactive CD4+ T cells from a mixed lymphocyte reaction culture, obtained before transplantation. Stated subset: CFSE-low proliferating T cells sorted from roughly six-day pre-transplant mixed lymphocyte reaction (GvH or HvG direction). The chain employs TRBV6-1 and TRBJ2-5; 9 bases fit TRBD1. The CDR3 region is CASASQTQGAETQYF. DNA of the CDR3: TGTGCCAGCGCGAGCCAAACACAGGGGGCAGAGACCCAGTACTTC.